This T cell receptor (beta chain) was retrieved from a study of blood T cell repertoires in COVID-19. Germline V CDR1 and CDR2: SGHVS, FNYEAQ. After removal of 2 bases from V and 5 bases from J, the junction contained 10 bases not matched to a gene. This CDR3 has 17 residues. Under the authors' procedure: For nucleated cells, counts were estimated from reference gene primer amplification. TCRdb's copy holds only in-frame clones and misses some; the assay was immunoSEQ multiplex PCR. D and trimming were read from the DNA, whereas the V and J calls and clone size are those reported in that table. In the table there are more than 200,000 clones, around 86% of which are singletons.

The chain couples TRBV7-6 to TRBJ2-5; 11 nucleotides align to TRBD2. This receptor was identified in a man aged 40-55 years who had recovered from COVID-19. Sequencing was performed on PBMCs or T cells enriched from blood (not recorded which). The CDR3 loop is CASSLNPTSGSVETQYF. DNA of the CDR3: TGTGCCAGCAGCTTAAATCCAACTAGCGGGAGTGTCGAGACCCAGTACTTC.